These 18 T cell receptor beta chains came from one sample sequenced in a study of vaccination effects on CD4 cells after COVID-19. For these TCRs, the target antigens are not known. The ViraFEST assay expanded antigen-specific CD4+ T cells with viral peptide pools before sequencing. At the end of approximately 10 days of culture, CD4+ T cells were isolated. Nucleocapsid antibodies stayed negative before and after vaccination, showing no earlier SARS-CoV-2 infection. Libraries were prepared by immunoSEQ multiplex PCR; TCRdb keeps only in-frame clonotypes and omits some of them. The sample consists of around 63,000 clones, 75% of them appearing once. Source: CD4+ T cells from PBMCs cultured with HCoV-OC43 spike peptides, taken before COVID-19 vaccination. The subset is: HCoV-OC43 spike overlapping peptide pool stimulation. The receptors stem from a human donor who received a COVID-19 vaccine.

The chain is built from TRBV5-1 and TRBJ2-2, with D perhaps matching TRBD2 (5 bases). The germline V gene has CDR1 SGHRS and CDR2 YFSETQ. The CDR3 loop spans 15 amino acids. V lost 4 bases to trimming and J lost 4 bases, with 14 bases between them. This CDR3 is CASSPLEVRTGELFF. The CDR3, as DNA: TGCGCCAGCAGCCCATTGGAGGTACGCACCGGGGAGCTGTTTTTT.

The V call is TRBV10-2, the J call TRBJ1-5, with a possible D match to TRBD1 (5 bases). Per germline, CDR1 WSHSY and CDR2 SAAADI. The CDR3 has 15 amino acids. V was clipped by 6 bases and J by 0 bases, with 12 bases between them. CDR3 residues: CASRGDGLSNQPQHF. DNA for the CDR3: TGCGCCAGCAGAGGGGACGGCCTTAGCAATCAGCCCCAGCATTTT.

The chain recombines TRBV19 with TRBJ2-3; 11 bases map to TRBD1. The CDR3 is 16 amino acids. Per the germline V gene, CDR1 is LNHDA and CDR2 is SQIVND (reference sequence). Unmatched junction bases numbered 9, after V lost 4 bases and J lost 6 bases. CDR3 bases: TGTGCCAGTAGTAACCTCCCCGGGACAGGGGGGGATACGCAGTATTTT. Translating it yields CASSNLPGTGGDTQYF.

This clone turned up a few times. The chain links TRBV29-1 to TRBJ2-1; 8 positions agree with TRBD2. Germline V lookup: CDR1 SQVTM, CDR2 ANQGSEA. The CDR3 is made up of 13 amino acids. After removal of 4 bases from V and 9 bases from J, the junction contained 8 bases not matched to a gene. This chain's CDR3 is CSVVDGGAIEQFF. CDR3 sequence (DNA): TGCAGCGTTGTAGACGGGGGGGCCATTGAGCAGTTCTTC.

V usage is TRBV7-9 and J usage is TRBJ1-3; TRBD1 is a possible D gene (5 bases). Trimming pared 1 base from V and 0 bases from J, leaving 10 bases between. This CDR3 is 16 amino acids long. The germline CDR1 and CDR2 sequences are SEHNR and FQNEAQ (reference sequence). In DNA form, the CDR3 reads TGTGCCAGCAGCTTAGATCCAGGGCGCTCTGGAAACACCATATATTTT. Its translation: CASSLDPGRSGNTIYF.

This chain joins TRBV7-2 and TRBJ2-2; 7 bases fit TRBD1. The CDR3 totals 15 residues. Germline V gene sequence: CDR1 SGHTA, CDR2 FQGNSA. Unmatched junction bases numbered 5, after V lost 5 bases and J lost 2 bases. The CDR3 coding sequence is TGTGCCAGCAGCCGGGACAGAATAAACACCGGGGAGCTGTTTTTT. Encoded protein: CASSRDRINTGELFF.

The chain combines TRBV9 with TRBJ2-6, with D unresolved. This CDR3 contains 18 residues. Germline CDR1 is SGDLS and CDR2 is YYNGEE. V lost 1 base, J lost 0 bases, and 14 bases lay in between. CDR3 DNA: TGTGCCAGCAGCGTATTGCCCGAAACTTACTCTGGGGCCAACGTCCTGACTTTC. Encoded protein: CASSVLPETYSGANVLTF.

The chain joins TRBV7-2 to TRBJ1-3, with D unresolved. Per the germline V gene, CDR1 is SGHTA and CDR2 is FQGNSA. Deletions cut 1 base from V and 1 base from J, with 11 bases between. The CDR3 is 16 amino acids. The CDR3 here is CASSLGGRGSGNTIYF. The CDR3 DNA reads TGTGCCAGCAGCTTAGGAGGGCGGGGATCTGGAAACACCATATATTTT.

The genes are TRBV5-4 and TRBJ2-1; TRBD2 matches 8 bases. After removal of 0 bases from V and 3 bases from J, the junction contained 2 bases not matched to a gene. CDR1 SGHNT and CDR2 YYREEE come from the germline V gene (reference sequence). This CDR3 spans 15 amino acids. The CDR3 spells CASSLESGGYNEQFF. Here the CDR3 DNA reads TGTGCCAGCAGCTTGGAAAGCGGGGGCTACAATGAGCAGTTCTTC.

This clone was counted between two and nine times. The rearrangement joins TRBV10-1 to TRBJ2-2; TRBD2 aligns across 10 bases. The junction had 4 bases not matched to a gene; V was cut back by 4 bases and J by 2 bases. The CDR3 is 16 residues long. Germline V gene lookup returns CDR1 WNHNN and CDR2 SYGVQD (reference sequence). DNA for the CDR3: TGCGCCAGCAGTGGGAGACTAGCGGGTAACACCGGGGAGCTGTTTTTT. It is translated as CASSGRLAGNTGELFF.

The chain has TRBV30 and TRBJ2-5; 10 bases line up with TRBD2. V trimming: 5 bases; J trimming: 1 base; junction bases outside the gene matches: 4. CDR1 is GTSNPN and CDR2 is SVGIG in the germline V gene (reference sequence). The CDR3 covers 14 residues. The DNA of the CDR3 is TGTGCCTGGCGCAGCGGGGGGGCCCAAGAGACCCAGTACTTC. Amino acids: CAWRSGGAQETQYF. Filled out from reference TRBV30 and TRBJ2-5, the complete variable domain reads SQTIHQWPATLVQPVGSPLSLECTVEGTSNPNLYWYRQAAGRGLQLLFYSVGIGQISSEVPQNLSASRPQDRQFILSSKKLLLSDSGFYLCAWRSGGAQETQYFGPGTRLLVL.

This chain connects TRBV28 to TRBJ1-1; weak D call: TRBD1 (6 bases). V was trimmed by 5 bases and J by 1 base, leaving 14 bases between them. Germline-derived CDR1 and CDR2 are MDHEN and SYDVKM. The CDR3 is 15 residues long. The DNA of the CDR3 is TGTGCCAGCAGTCGACCCCAGGGGAGGAACACTGAAGCTTTCTTT. Its protein is CASSRPQGRNTEAFF.

V is TRBV5-4 and J is TRBJ2-3; D may be TRBD1 (5 bases). CDR1 SGHNT and CDR2 YYREEE come from the germline V gene (reference sequence). With 2 bases removed from V and 7 bases from J, the gap between germline ends came to 11 bases. CDR3 length: 13 amino acids. CDR3 nucleotides: TGTGCCAGCAGCTTTAGACAGCCAAATACGCAGTATTTT. Its protein is CASSFRQPNTQYF.

V and J are TRBV7-9 and TRBJ1-2; D may be TRBD1 (5 bases). V was trimmed by 2 bases and J by 4 bases, leaving 23 bases between them. Germline CDR1 reads SEHNR; CDR2 reads FQNEAQ (reference sequence). CDR3 length equals 18 residues. The CDR3 is CASSLSLIGTPIPYGYTF. CDR3 in DNA: TGTGCCAGCAGCTTAAGTTTAATCGGGACCCCTATCCCCTATGGCTACACCTTC.

The chain combines TRBV2 with TRBJ2-3; the D gene is possibly TRBD1 (5 bases). From germline, CDR1 is SNHLY and CDR2 FYNNEI. Trimming shortened V by 8 bases and J by 0 bases, and 12 bases separated the two germline ends. The CDR3 loop spans 14 amino acids. The CDR3 DNA is TGTGCCAGCGGGGCTGGCGGAAGCACAGATACGCAGTATTTT. Translation: CASGAGGSTDTQYF.

The chain combines TRBV30 with TRBJ1-2; TRBD1 aligns across 12 bases. J was trimmed by 4 bases and V by 3 bases; bases with no gene match: 9. This CDR3 has 16 amino acids. Germline V gives CDR1 GTSNPN, CDR2 SVGIG (reference sequence). As DNA, the CDR3 is TGTGCCTGGAGCCAACCGGGACAGGGGGCGATCTATGGCTACACCTTC. It is translated as CAWSQPGQGAIYGYTF.

This chain connects TRBV30 to TRBJ1-4, with a weak D call TRBD1 (5 bases). Germline CDR1 GTSNPN, CDR2 SVGIG (reference sequence). This CDR3 region has 17 residues. Trimming removed 5 bases at V and 0 bases at J, with 19 bases between. The CDR3 DNA sequence: TGTGCCTGGTCTCGCGGGGGGATGCTCTCAACTAATGAAAAACTGTTTTTT. As protein: CAWSRGGMLSTNEKLFF.

The V and J genes are TRBV5-1 and TRBJ1-1; TRBD1 aligns across 7 bases. CDR1 is SGHRS, CDR2 YFSETQ, per germline. CDR3 size: 15 residues. V gave up 4 bases and J gave up 3 bases; unmatched junction bases: 9. Written as DNA, the CDR3 is TGCGCCAGCAGCCTACGGCAAGGGGGCGACACTGAAGCTTTCTTT. Protein sequence: CASSLRQGGDTEAFF.